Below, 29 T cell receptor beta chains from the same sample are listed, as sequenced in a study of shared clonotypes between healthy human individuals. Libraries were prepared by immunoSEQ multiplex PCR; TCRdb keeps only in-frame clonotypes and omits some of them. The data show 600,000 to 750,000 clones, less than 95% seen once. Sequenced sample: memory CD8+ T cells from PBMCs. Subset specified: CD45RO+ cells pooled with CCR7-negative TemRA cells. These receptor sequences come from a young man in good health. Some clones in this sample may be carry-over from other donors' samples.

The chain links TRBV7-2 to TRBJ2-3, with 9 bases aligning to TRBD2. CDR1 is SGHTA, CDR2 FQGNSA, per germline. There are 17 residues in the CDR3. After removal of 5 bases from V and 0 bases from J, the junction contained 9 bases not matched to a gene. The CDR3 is CASSTSGPSPSTDTQYF. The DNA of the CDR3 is TGTGCCAGCAGCACTAGCGGGCCAAGTCCTAGCACAGATACGCAGTATTTT.

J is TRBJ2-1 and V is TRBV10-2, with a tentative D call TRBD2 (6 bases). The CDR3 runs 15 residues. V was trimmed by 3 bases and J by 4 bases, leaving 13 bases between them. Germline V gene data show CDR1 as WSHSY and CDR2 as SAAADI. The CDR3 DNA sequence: TGCGCCAGCAGTGAATCGCGGGACCTTTACAATGAGCAGTTCTTC. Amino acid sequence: CASSESRDLYNEQFF.

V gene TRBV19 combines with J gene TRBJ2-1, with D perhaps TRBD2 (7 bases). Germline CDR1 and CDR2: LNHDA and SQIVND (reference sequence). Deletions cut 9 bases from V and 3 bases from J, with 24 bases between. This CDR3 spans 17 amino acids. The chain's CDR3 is CASDGRGAGSNYNEQFF. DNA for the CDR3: TGTGCCAGCGACGGACGGGGGGCAGGGAGCAACTACAATGAGCAGTTCTTC.

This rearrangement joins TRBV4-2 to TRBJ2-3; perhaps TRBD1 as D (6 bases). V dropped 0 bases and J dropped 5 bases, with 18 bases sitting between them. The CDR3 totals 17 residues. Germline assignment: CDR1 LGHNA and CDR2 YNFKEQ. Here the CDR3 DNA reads TGTGCCAGCAGCCAAGAAACAGGGACGCAGGCCGGAGATACGCAGTATTTT. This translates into CASSQETGTQAGDTQYF.

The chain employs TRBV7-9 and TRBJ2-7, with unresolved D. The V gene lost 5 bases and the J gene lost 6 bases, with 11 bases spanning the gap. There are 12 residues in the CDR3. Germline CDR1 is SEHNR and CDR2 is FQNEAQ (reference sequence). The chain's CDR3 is CASSQAGREQYF. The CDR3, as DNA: TGTGCCAGCAGCCAGGCCGGTCGCGAGCAGTACTTC.

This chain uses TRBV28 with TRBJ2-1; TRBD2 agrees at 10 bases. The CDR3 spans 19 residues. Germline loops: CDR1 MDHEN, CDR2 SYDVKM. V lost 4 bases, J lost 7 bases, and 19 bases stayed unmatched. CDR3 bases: TGTGCCAGCAGTTCCACAGTAGGACTAGCGGATCGGTTGGGGAATGAGCAGTTCTTC. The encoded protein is CASSSTVGLADRLGNEQFF. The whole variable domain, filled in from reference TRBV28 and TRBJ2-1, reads DVKVTQSSRYLVKRTGEKVFLECVQDMDHENMFWYRQDPGLGLRLIYFSYDVKMKEKGDIPEGYSVSREKKERFSLILESASTNQTSMYLCASSSTVGLADRLGNEQFFGPGTRLTVL.

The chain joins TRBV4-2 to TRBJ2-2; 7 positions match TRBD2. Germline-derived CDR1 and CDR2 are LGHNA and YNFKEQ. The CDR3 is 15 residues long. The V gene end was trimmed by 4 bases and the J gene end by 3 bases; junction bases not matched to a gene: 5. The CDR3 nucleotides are TGTGCCAGCAGCCCGGGAAGCGGGGACACCGGGGAGCTGTTTTTT. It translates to CASSPGSGDTGELFF.

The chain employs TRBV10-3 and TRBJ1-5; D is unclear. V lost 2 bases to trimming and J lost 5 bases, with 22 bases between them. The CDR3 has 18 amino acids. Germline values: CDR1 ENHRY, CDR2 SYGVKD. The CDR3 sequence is CAISEIRARSGKHQPQHF. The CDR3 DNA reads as TGTGCCATCAGTGAGATAAGGGCAAGATCGGGGAAACATCAGCCCCAGCATTTT.

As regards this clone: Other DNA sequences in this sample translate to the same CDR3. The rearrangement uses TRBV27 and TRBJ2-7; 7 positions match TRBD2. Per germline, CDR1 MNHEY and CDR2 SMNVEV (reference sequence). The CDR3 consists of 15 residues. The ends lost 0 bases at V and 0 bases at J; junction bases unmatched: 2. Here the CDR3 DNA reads TGTGCCAGCAGTTTATCGGGGGGGTACTCCTACGAGCAGTACTTC. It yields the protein CASSLSGGYSYEQYF.

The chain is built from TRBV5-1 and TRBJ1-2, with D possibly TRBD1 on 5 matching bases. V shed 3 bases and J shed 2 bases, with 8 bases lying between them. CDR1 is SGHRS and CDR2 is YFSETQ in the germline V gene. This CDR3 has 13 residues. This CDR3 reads CASSSTVNYGYTF. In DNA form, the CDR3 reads TGCGCCAGCAGCTCGACAGTGAACTATGGCTACACCTTC.

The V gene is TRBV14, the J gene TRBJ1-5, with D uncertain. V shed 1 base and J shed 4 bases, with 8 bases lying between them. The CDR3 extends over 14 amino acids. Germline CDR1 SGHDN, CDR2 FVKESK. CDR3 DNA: TGTGCCAGCAGCCAAGTCGGCCCTAATCAGCCCCAGCATTTT. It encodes CASSQVGPNQPQHF.

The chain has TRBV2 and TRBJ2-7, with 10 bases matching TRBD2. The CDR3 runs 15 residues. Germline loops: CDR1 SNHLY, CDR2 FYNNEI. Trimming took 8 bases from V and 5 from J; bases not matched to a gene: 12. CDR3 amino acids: CASDISGRIGNEQYF. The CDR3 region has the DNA TGTGCCAGCGATATTAGCGGGAGGATAGGAAACGAGCAGTACTTC.

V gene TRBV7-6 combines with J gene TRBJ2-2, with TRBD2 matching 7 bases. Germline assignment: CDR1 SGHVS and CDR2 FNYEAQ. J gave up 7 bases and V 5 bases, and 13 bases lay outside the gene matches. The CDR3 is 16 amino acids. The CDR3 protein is CASSAPGLYLSGELFF. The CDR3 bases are TGTGCCAGCAGCGCCCCGGGACTATATTTAAGCGGGGAGCTGTTTTTT.

CDR3 in DNA: TGTGCCAGAAAACAGGGGAACACTGAAGCTTTCTTT. Translation gives CARKQGNTEAFF. The chain recombines TRBV2 with TRBJ1-1, with a weak D call TRBD1 (6 bases). CDR3 size: 12 residues. Germline-derived CDR1 and CDR2 are SNHLY and FYNNEI. V lost 9 bases to trimming and J lost 1 base, with 9 bases between them.

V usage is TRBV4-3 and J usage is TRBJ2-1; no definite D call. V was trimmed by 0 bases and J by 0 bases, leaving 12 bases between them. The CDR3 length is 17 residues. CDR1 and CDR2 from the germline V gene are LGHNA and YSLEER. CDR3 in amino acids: CASSQEPRYSSYNEQFF. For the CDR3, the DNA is TGCGCCAGCAGCCAAGAGCCAAGATACAGCTCCTACAATGAGCAGTTCTTC.

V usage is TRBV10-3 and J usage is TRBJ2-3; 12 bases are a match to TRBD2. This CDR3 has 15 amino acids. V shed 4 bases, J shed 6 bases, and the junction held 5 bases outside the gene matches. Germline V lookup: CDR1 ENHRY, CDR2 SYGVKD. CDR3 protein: CAISGWTSGEDTQYF. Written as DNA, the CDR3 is TGTGCCATCAGTGGATGGACTAGCGGGGAGGATACGCAGTATTTT.

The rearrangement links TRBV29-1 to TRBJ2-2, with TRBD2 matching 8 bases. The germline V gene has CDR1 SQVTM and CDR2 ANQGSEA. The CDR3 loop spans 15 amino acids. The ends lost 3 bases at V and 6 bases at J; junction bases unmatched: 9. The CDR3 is CSVDGAGGMAGELFF. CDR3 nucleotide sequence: TGCAGCGTTGATGGGGCGGGAGGAATGGCCGGGGAGCTGTTTTTT.

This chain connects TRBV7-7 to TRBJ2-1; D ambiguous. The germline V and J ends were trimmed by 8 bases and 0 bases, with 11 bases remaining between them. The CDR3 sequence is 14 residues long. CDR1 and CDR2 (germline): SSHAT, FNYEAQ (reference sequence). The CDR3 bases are TGTGCCAGCGGTGACTCCCGCTCCTACAATGAGCAGTTCTTC. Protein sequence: CASGDSRSYNEQFF.

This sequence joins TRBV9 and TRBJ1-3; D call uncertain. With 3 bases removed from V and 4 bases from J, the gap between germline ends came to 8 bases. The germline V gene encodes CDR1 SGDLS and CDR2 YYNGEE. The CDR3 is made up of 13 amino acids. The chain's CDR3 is CASSGRKGNTIYF. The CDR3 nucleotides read TGTGCCAGCAGCGGGCGTAAGGGAAACACCATATATTTT.

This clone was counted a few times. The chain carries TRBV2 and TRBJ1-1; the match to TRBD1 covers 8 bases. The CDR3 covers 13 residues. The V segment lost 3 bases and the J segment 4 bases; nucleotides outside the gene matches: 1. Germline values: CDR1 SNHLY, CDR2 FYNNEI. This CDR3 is CASSEDRVTEAFF. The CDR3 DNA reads TGTGCCAGCAGTGAGGACAGGGTCACTGAAGCTTTCTTT.

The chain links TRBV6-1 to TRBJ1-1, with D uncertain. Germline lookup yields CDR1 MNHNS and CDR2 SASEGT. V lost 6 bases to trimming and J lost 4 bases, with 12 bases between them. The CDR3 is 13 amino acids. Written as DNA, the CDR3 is TGTGCCAGCAGATATTCGGTCGGCACTGAAGCTTTCTTT. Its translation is CASRYSVGTEAFF.

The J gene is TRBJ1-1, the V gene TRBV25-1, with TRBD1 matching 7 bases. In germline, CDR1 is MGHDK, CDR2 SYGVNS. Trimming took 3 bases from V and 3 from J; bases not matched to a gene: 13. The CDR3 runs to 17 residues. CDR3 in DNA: TGTGCCAGCAGTGACCTCTTGGCGGCAGGACAGGACACTGAAGCTTTCTTT. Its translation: CASSDLLAAGQDTEAFF.

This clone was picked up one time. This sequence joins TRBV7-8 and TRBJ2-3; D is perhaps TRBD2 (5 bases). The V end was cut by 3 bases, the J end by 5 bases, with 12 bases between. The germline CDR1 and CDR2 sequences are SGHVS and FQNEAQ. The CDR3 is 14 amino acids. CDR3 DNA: TGTGCCAGCAGCTTGCGCCCTGAGGGAGATACGCAGTATTTT. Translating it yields CASSLRPEGDTQYF.

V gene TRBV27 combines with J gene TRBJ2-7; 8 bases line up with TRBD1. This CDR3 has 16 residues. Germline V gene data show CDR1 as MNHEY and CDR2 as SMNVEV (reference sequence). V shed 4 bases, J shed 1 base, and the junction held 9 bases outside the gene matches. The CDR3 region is CASSSGGPTLSYEQYF. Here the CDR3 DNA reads TGTGCCAGCAGTTCAGGGGGCCCTACTCTTTCCTACGAGCAGTACTTC.

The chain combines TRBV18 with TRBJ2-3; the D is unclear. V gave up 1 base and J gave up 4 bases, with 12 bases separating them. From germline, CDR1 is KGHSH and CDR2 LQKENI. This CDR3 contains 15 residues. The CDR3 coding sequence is TGTGCCAGCTCACCACTCAGGCCAGTGGCAGATACGCAGTATTTT. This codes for CASSPLRPVADTQYF.

CDR3: CASSWRDRGKETQYF. The CDR3 DNA sequence: TGTGCCAGCAGCTGGCGGGACAGGGGGAAAGAGACCCAGTACTTC. This sequence joins TRBV7-9 and TRBJ2-5, with TRBD1 matching over 11 bases. CDR3 size: 15 residues. After removal of 4 bases from V and 3 bases from J, the junction contained 4 bases not matched to a gene. CDR1 is SEHNR, CDR2 FQNEAQ, per germline (reference sequence).

CDR3 sequence: CASSNGQGWYEQYF. For the CDR3, the DNA is TGTGCCAGCAGCAACGGACAGGGCTGGTACGAGCAGTACTTC. This chain uses TRBV7-9 with TRBJ2-7, with 8 bases fitting TRBD1. This CDR3 comprises 14 residues. The germline V gene encodes CDR1 SEHNR and CDR2 FQNEAQ (reference sequence). V trimming: 5 bases; J trimming: 4 bases; junction bases outside the gene matches: 7.

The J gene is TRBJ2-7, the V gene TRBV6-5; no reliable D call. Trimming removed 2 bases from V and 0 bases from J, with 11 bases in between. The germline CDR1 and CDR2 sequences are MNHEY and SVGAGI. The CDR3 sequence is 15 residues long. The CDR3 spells CASSYNKNYSYEQYF. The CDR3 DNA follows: TGTGCCAGCAGTTACAATAAAAACTACTCCTACGAGCAGTACTTC.

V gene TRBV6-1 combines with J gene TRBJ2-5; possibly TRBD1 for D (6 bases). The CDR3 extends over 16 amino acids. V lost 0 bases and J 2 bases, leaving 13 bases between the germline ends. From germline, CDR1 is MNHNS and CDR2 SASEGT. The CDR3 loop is CASSEAHRARQETQYF. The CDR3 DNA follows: TGTGCCAGCAGTGAAGCGCACAGGGCCCGACAAGAGACCCAGTACTTC.